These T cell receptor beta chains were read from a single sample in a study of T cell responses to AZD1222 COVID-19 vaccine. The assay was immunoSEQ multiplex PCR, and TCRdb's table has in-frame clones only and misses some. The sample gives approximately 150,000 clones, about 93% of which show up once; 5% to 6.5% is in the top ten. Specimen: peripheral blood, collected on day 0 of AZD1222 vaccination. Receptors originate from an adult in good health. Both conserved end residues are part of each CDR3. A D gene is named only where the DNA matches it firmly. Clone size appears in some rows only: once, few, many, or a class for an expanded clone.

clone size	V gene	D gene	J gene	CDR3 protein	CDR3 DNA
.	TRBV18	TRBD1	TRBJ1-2	CASSPGRTGYGYTF	TGTGCCAGCTCACCGGGAAGGACAGGCTATGGCTACACCTTC
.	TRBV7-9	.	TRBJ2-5	CASSLGEAPRGETQYF	TGTGCCAGCAGCTTAGGGGAAGCGCCAAGGGGGGAGACCCAGTACTTC
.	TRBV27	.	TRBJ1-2	CASSLGTSNGYTF	TGTGCCAGCAGTCTCGGGACATCGAATGGCTACACCTTC
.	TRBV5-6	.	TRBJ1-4	CASSVTGTEKLFF	TGTGCCAGCAGCGTTACAGGGACCGAAAAACTGTTTTTT
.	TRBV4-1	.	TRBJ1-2	CASSQDGGALYGYTF	TGCGCCAGCAGCCAAGATGGTGGGGCTCTCTATGGCTACACCTTC
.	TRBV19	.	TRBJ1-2	CASSPDRPNYGYTF	TGTGCCAGTAGTCCCGACAGACCGAACTATGGCTACACCTTC
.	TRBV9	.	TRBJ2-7	CASSPGTETYEQYF	TGTGCCAGCAGCCCCGGGACCGAAACTTACGAGCAGTACTTC
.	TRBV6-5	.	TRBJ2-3	CASTRRTASTDTQYF	TGTGCCAGCACCCGTCGAACGGCTAGCACAGATACGCAGTATTTT
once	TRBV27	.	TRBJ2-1	CASSFGRMNNEQFF	TGTGCCAGCAGTTTCGGACGGATGAACAATGAGCAGTTCTTC
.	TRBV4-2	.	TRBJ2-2	CASSQVWQPNTGELFF	TGTGCCAGCAGCCAAGTATGGCAGCCGAACACCGGGGAGCTGTTTTTT
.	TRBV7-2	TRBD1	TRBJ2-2	CASSSQGGGTGELFF	TGTGCCAGCAGCTCACAGGGGGGCGGAACCGGGGAGCTGTTTTTT
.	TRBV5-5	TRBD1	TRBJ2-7	CASSPRTGEYEQYF	TGTGCCAGCAGCCCTAGGACAGGGGAGTACGAGCAGTACTTC
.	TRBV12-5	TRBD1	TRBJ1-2	CASGLGGDRGRKNYGYTF	TGTGCTAGTGGTTTGGGCGGGGACAGGGGGCGCAAAAACTATGGCTACACCTTC
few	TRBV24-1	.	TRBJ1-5	CATSAFGGSNQPQHF	TGTGCCACCAGTGCTTTTGGAGGGAGCAATCAGCCCCAGCATTTT
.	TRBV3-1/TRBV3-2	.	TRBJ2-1	CASSQAPLRHNEQFF	TGTGCCAGCAGCCAAGCCCCCCTGAGGCACAATGAGCAGTTCTTC
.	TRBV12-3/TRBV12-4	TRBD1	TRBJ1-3	CASSSGQGNTIYF	TGTGCCAGCAGCTCGGGACAGGGAAACACCATATATTTT
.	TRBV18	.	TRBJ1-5	CASSTQGNFQPQHF	TGTGCCAGCTCAACCCAGGGTAATTTTCAGCCCCAGCATTTT
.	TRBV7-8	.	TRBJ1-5	CASSFTGLSQPQHF	TGTGCCAGCAGCTTTACGGGTCTTTCCCAGCCCCAGCATTTT
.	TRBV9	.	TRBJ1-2	CASTPPGATINYGYTF	TGTGCCAGCACCCCCCCAGGGGCGACAATTAACTATGGCTACACCTTC
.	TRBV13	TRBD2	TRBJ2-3	CASSLETGLAGGPTDTQYF	TGTGCCAGCAGCTTAGAAACAGGACTAGCGGGAGGTCCCACAGATACGCAGTATTTT
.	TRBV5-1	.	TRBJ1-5	CASSLGWGSNQPQHF	TGCGCCAGCAGCTTGGGTTGGGGAAGCAATCAGCCCCAGCATTTT
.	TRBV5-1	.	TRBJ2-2	CASRRNLNTGELFF	TGCGCCAGCCGGCGAAATTTGAACACCGGGGAGCTGTTTTTT
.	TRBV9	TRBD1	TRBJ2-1	CASSVAVQGVYNEQFF	TGTGCCAGCAGCGTAGCGGTACAGGGGGTGTACAATGAGCAGTTCTTC
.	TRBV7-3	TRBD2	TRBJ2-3	CASSLTWEGTARGTDTQYF	TGTGCCAGCAGCTTAACTTGGGAGGGGACCGCCCGAGGGACAGATACGCAGTATTTT
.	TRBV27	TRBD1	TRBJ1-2	CASRQGTGAVYGYTF	TGTGCCAGCAGACAGGGGACAGGGGCCGTTTATGGCTACACCTTC
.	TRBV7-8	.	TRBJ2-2	CASSPRRTDTGELFF	TGTGCCAGCAGTCCCCGCAGGACAGACACCGGGGAGCTGTTTTTT
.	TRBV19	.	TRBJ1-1	CASSIRQVGGSMNTEAFF	TGTGCCAGTAGTATAAGGCAGGTAGGCGGAAGCATGAACACTGAAGCTTTCTTT
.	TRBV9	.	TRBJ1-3	CASSAGKGNTIYF	TGTGCCAGCAGCGCGGGCAAAGGAAACACCATATATTTT
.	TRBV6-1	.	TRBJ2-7	CASSEARLLSGSYEQYF	TGTGCCAGCAGTGAAGCTAGGCTCTTGTCGGGCTCCTACGAGCAGTACTTC
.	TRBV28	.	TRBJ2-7	CASTMGSREQYF	TGTGCCAGCACAATGGGGTCTAGGGAGCAGTACTTC
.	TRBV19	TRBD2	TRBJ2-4	CASSFGRPSGRGIAKNIQYF	TGTGCCAGTAGTTTTGGGCGGCCCAGCGGGAGGGGTATAGCCAAAAACATTCAGTACTTC
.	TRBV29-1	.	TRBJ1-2	CSVGDIDNYGYTF	TGCAGCGTGGGGGACATCGATAACTATGGCTACACCTTC
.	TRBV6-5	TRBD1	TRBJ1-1	CASSYSRTGYTEAFF	TGTGCCAGCAGTTATTCCAGGACAGGGTACACTGAAGCTTTCTTT
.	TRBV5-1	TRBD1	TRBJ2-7	CASSPGRGQGYEQYF	TGCGCCAGCAGCCCGGGCAGGGGACAGGGTTACGAGCAGTACTTC
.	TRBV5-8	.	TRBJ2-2	CASSSGTRNTGELFF	TGTGCCAGCAGCTCTGGGACGCGAAACACCGGGGAGCTGTTTTTT
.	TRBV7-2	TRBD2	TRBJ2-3	CASSFPGLAGRF	TGTGCCAGCAGCTTCCCGGGACTAGCGGGGCGGTTT
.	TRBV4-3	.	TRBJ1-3	CASSQEVVDTIYF	TGCGCCAGCAGCCAAGAGGTTGTAGACACCATATATTTT
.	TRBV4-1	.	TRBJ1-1	CASSQPHLGGTEAFF	TGCGCCAGCAGCCAACCGCACCTCGGCGGCACTGAAGCTTTCTTT
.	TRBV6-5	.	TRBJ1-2	CASSLTGVGGYTF	TGTGCCAGCAGTCTCACGGGGGTGGGAGGCTACACCTTC
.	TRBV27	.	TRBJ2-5	CASSLVRGGETQYF	TGTGCCAGCAGTTTAGTGAGGGGGGGAGAGACCCAGTACTTC
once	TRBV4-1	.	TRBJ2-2	CASSQGPTSNTGELFF	TGCGCCAGCAGCCAAGGTCCTACCTCGAACACCGGGGAGCTGTTTTTT
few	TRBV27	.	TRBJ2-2	CASRRDLNTGELFF	TGTGCCAGCCGAAGGGACCTGAACACCGGGGAGCTGTTTTTT
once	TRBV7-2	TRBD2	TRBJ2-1	CASSPVREVNNEQFF	TGTGCCAGCAGCCCTGTCCGGGAGGTCAACAATGAGCAGTTCTTC
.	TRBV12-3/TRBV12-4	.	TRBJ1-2	CASRSDGDYGYTF	TGTGCCAGCAGGTCCGACGGCGACTATGGCTACACCTTC
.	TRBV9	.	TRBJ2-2	CASSRGTGRVNTGELFF	TGTGCCAGCAGCCGAGGGACGGGGAGAGTAAACACCGGGGAGCTGTTTTTT
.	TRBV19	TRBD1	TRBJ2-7	CASSRGQASYEQYF	TGTGCCAGTAGTAGGGGACAGGCCTCCTACGAGCAGTACTTC
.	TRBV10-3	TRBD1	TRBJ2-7	CAISLSSDRSYEQYF	TGTGCCATCAGTCTAAGTTCGGACAGGTCCTACGAGCAGTACTTC
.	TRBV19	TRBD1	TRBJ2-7	CASLDRVGSNEQYF	TGTGCCAGCCTGGACAGGGTTGGTTCTAACGAGCAGTACTTC
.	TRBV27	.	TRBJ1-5	CASSLAFDRSWHQPQHF	TGTGCCAGCAGTTTAGCTTTTGACAGGAGCTGGCATCAGCCCCAGCATTTT
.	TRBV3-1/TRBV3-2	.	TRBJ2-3	CASSQVQSGGLRLADTQYF	TGTGCCAGCAGCCAAGTACAGAGTGGGGGTCTCCGACTAGCAGATACGCAGTATTTT